This TCR beta chain was captured in a study of T cells after yellow fever vaccination. General study results and limits: Subsequent booster samples again held most clones from primary vaccination (just under 98% CD4, about 86% CD8).

Germline assignment: CDR1 SGHRS and CDR2 YFSETQ. This CDR3 region has 14 residues. V was pared by 4 bases and J by 2 bases, with 5 bases of the junction left unmatched. Concerning this clonotype: Its target is not known.

TCRdb fed the 5' RACE reads into MiXCR, producing one record per CDR3 protein. The table includes around 550,000 distinct CDR3 sequences, 15% to 20% detected once. The chain uses TRBV5-1 and TRBJ2-5; 7 bases map to TRBD2. The source is a man younger than 40 who received the YFV17D yellow fever vaccine. The sample was PBMCs, taken 15 days after the yellow fever booster vaccination. CDR3 protein: CASSDPSGQETQYF. The CDR3 DNA follows: TGCGCCAGCAGCGACCCTAGCGGACAAGAGACCCAGTACTTC.